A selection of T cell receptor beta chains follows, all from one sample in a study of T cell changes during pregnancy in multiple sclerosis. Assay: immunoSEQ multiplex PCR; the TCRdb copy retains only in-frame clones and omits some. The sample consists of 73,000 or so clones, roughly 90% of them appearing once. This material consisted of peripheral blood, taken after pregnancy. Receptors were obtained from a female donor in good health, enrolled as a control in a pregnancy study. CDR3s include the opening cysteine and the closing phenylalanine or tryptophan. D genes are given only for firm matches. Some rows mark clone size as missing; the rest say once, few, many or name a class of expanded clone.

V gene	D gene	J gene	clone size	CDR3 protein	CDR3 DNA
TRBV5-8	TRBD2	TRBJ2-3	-	CASSLFGGTTADTQYF	TGTGCCAGCAGCTTGTTCGGGGGGACTACCGCAGATACGCAGTATTTT
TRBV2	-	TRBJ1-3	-	CASSERFGAASSGNTIYF	TGTGCCAGCAGTGAAAGGTTTGGGGCAGCGAGCTCTGGAAACACCATATATTTT
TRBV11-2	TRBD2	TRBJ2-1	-	CASSSLRLTSGGGEQFF	TGTGCCAGCAGCTCCCTCCGGCTAACTAGCGGGGGTGGGGAGCAGTTCTTC
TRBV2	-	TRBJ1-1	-	CASSEGWRQNTEAFF	TGTGCCAGCAGTGAAGGTTGGCGACAAAACACTGAAGCTTTCTTT
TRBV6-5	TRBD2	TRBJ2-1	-	CASSQIRGRTNEQFF	TGTGCCAGCAGCCAGATCCGCGGGAGAACCAATGAGCAGTTCTTC
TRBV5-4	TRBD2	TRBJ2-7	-	CASSLPSGSREQYF	TGTGCCAGCAGCCTACCTAGCGGGAGTCGTGAGCAGTACTTC
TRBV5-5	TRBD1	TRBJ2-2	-	CASSSLQGAVAGELFF	TGTGCCAGCAGCTCGTTACAGGGGGCCGTTGCCGGGGAGCTGTTTTTT
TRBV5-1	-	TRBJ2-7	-	CASSSVDSSASYEQYF	TGCGCCAGCAGCTCTGTCGACTCCTCCGCCTCCTACGAGCAGTACTTC
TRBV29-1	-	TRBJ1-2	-	CSVDSRLYGYTF	TGCAGCGTTGACTCCAGGCTCTATGGCTACACCTTC
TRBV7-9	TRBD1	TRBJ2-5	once	CASSLDRGETQYF	TGTGCCAGCAGCTTAGACAGGGGGGAGACCCAGTACTTC
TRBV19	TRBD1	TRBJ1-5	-	CASRSLGQGYQPQHF	TGTGCCAGTAGGAGCCTTGGACAGGGCTATCAGCCCCAGCATTTT
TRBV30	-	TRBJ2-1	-	CAWGSPSISYNEQFF	TGTGCCTGGGGTTCACCTTCTATCTCCTACAATGAGCAGTTCTTC
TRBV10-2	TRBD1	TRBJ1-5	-	CASSRAGTGGQPQHF	TGCGCCAGCAGCCGAGCCGGGACAGGAGGTCAGCCCCAGCATTTT
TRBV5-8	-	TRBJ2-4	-	CASSRGHSAKNIQYF	TGTGCCAGCAGCCGGGGTCACTCAGCCAAAAACATTCAGTACTTC
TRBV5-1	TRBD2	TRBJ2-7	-	CASSLGGRAPDEQYF	TGCGCCAGCAGCTTGGGCGGGAGGGCCCCAGACGAGCAGTACTTC
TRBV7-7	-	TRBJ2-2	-	CASSSQGPAGELFF	TGTGCCAGCAGCTCACAGGGTCCGGCCGGGGAGCTGTTTTTT
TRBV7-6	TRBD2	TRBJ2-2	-	CASSSTSGWAGELFF	TGTGCCAGCAGTTCTACTAGCGGATGGGCCGGGGAGCTGTTTTTT
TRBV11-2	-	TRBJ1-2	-	CASSDPQVYTF	TGTGCCAGCAGCGATCCACAGGTCTACACCTTC
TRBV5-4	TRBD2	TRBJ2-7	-	CASSLGGGASYEQYF	TGTGCCAGCAGCTTGGGCGGGGGGGCCTCCTACGAGCAGTACTTC
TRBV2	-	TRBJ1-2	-	CASRERAGYTF	TGTGCCAGCAGAGAGAGGGCCGGCTACACCTTC
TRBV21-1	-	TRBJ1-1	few	CASSKGAGENTEAFF	TGTGCCAGCAGCAAAGGGGCAGGGGAGAACACTGAAGCTTTCTTT
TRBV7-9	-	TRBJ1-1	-	CASSYPGLGTEAFF	TGTGCCAGCAGTTATCCGGGGTTAGGGACTGAAGCTTTCTTT
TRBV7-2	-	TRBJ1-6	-	CASSLGAYNSPLHF	TGTGCCAGCAGCTTAGGGGCTTATAATTCACCCCTCCACTTT
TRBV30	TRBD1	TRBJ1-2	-	CAWRVGDRESHGYTF	TGTGCCTGGAGGGTGGGGGACAGGGAGTCACACGGCTACACCTTC
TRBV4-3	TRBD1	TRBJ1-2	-	CASSQEAGTGYGYTF	TGCGCCAGCAGCCAAGAGGCGGGGACAGGCTATGGCTACACCTTC
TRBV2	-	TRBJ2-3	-	CASSVGGRGLDTQYF	TGTGCCAGCAGTGTGGGGGGACGGGGCCTTGATACGCAGTATTTT
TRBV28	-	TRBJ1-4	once	CASSFGATNEKLFF	TGTGCCAGCAGTTTTGGAGCAACTAATGAAAAACTGTTTTTT
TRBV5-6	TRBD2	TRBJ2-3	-	CASSLEGLAQRSRADTQYF	TGTGCCAGCAGCCTGGAGGGACTAGCGCAAAGATCCCGGGCAGATACGCAGTATTTT
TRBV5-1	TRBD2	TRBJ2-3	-	CASDPVRAGGRDTQYF	TGCGCCAGCGACCCCGTTCGAGCGGGGGGGCGGGATACGCAGTATTTT
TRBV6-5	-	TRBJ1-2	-	CASSYKGAYGYTF	TGTGCCAGCAGTTACAAGGGAGCCTATGGCTACACCTTC
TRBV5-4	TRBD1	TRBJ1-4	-	CASSSGTGDEKLFF	TGTGCCAGCAGCTCCGGGACAGGGGATGAAAAACTGTTTTTT
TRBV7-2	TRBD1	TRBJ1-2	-	CASSVVGQGGADYGYTF	TGTGCCAGCAGCGTCGTGGGACAGGGGGGGGCGGACTATGGCTACACCTTC
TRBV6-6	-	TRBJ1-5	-	CASTRQVPQPQHF	TGTGCCAGCACTAGACAGGTCCCCCAGCCCCAGCATTTT
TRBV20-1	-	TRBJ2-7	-	CSARDNEQYF	TGCAGTGCTAGAGATAACGAGCAGTACTTC
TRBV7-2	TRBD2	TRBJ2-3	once	CASSSQGLGGTDTQYF	TGTGCCAGCAGCTCCCAAGGACTAGGGGGCACAGATACGCAGTATTTT
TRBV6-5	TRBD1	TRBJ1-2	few	CASRTGFYGYTF	TGTGCCAGCAGGACAGGGTTCTATGGCTACACCTTC
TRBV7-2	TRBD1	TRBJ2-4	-	CASSRGRENIQYF	TGTGCCAGCAGCAGGGGGCGGGAAAACATTCAGTACTTC
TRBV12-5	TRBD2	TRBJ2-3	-	CASVKTSGRDTQYF	TGTGCTAGTGTTAAGACTAGCGGGAGGGATACGCAGTATTTT
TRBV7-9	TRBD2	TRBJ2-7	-	CASSSGGLADNSYEQYF	TGTGCCAGCAGCTCCGGCGGACTAGCGGATAACTCCTACGAGCAGTACTTC
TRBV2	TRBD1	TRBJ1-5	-	CASSEAVSGQGHQPQHF	TGTGCCAGCAGTGAAGCGGTTTCGGGACAGGGGCACCAGCCCCAGCATTTT
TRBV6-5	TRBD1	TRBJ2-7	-	CASSYSETGVEQYF	TGTGCCAGCAGTTACTCGGAGACAGGGGTCGAGCAGTACTTC
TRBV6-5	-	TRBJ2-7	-	CARQMTVSSYEQYF	TGTGCCCGACAAATGACAGTTAGCTCCTACGAGCAGTACTTC
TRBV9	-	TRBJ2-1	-	CASSVGTGGPYNEQFF	TGTGCCAGCAGCGTAGGTACGGGGGGCCCTTACAATGAGCAGTTCTTC
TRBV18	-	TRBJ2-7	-	CASSPVGQVEQYF	TGTGCCAGCTCACCCGTTGGCCAGGTCGAGCAGTACTTC
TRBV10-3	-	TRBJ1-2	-	CAIKLEGAGGYTF	TGTGCCATCAAGCTGGAGGGAGCGGGCGGCTACACCTTC
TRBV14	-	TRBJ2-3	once	CASSPGGGDTQYF	TGTGCCAGCAGCCCCGGAGGAGGAGATACGCAGTATTTT
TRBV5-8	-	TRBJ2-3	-	CASSPGLGTDTQYF	TGTGCCAGCAGCCCGGGACTGGGCACAGATACGCAGTATTTT
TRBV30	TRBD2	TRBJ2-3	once	CACTTSGADTQYF	TGTGCCTGTACCACGAGCGGGGCAGATACGCAGTATTTT
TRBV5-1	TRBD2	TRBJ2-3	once	CASSSGLAGSLSSTDTQYF	TGCGCCAGCAGCTCGGGACTAGCGGGGTCCCTCTCTAGCACAGATACGCAGTATTTT
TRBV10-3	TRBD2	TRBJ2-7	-	CAISGGGTSSYEQYF	TGTGCCATCAGTGGGGGGGGTACGTCTTCCTACGAGCAGTACTTC
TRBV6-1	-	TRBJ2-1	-	CASRRFGDNEQFF	TGTGCCAGCCGACGTTTCGGAGACAATGAGCAGTTCTTC
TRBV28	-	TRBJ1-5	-	CASSKGGSNQPQHF	TGTGCCAGCAGTAAGGGCGGGAGCAATCAGCCCCAGCATTTT